Listed here are 15 T cell receptor beta chains from one sample, sequenced in a study of T cells in Graves' hyperthyroidism and ophthalmopathy. Amplified regions were TCR beta CDR3 sequences from RNA transcripts. The HTBI set primed first-round TCR CDR3 RT-PCR. TCRdb redid the calling of the multiplex PCR reads with MiXCR, one entry per CDR3 protein. This table holds hundreds of thousands of distinct CDR3 sequences, about 45% found once. The sample comprised peripheral blood or thyroid tissue (not recorded which). These receptors all stem from an adult man with Graves' disease, either hyperthyroidism or ophthalmopathy (not recorded which).

The chain joins TRBV29-1 to TRBJ1-3; TRBD1 matches at 7 bases. The CDR3 has 12 amino acids. With V trimmed by 8 bases and J by 2 bases, 3 bases remained unmatched. Per germline, CDR1 SQVTM and CDR2 ANQGSEA. The CDR3 is CSMGTAGNTIYF. The CDR3 bases are TGCAGCATGGGGACAGCTGGAAACACCATATATTTT.

A few counts support this clonotype. The genes are TRBV20-1 and TRBJ1-4; D gene uncertain. With 1 base removed from V and 5 bases from J, the gap between germline ends came to 8 bases. The germline V gene encodes CDR1 DFQATT and CDR2 SNEGSKA (reference sequence). This CDR3 contains 13 residues. The CDR3 nucleotides are TGCAGTGCTAGAGTCGGCCTGAATGAAAAACTGTTTTTT. Protein sequence: CSARVGLNEKLFF.

The chain couples TRBV15 to TRBJ1-3; D perhaps matches TRBD1 (5 bases). The CDR3 is made up of 14 amino acids. V lost 1 base and J 15 bases, leaving 19 bases between the germline ends. Germline loops: CDR1 LNHNV, CDR2 YYDKDF (reference sequence). CDR3 DNA: TGTGCCACCAGCAGAGCCAGGGATCTGGAAACACCATATTTT. It codes for CATSRARDLETPYF.

The rearrangement joins TRBV29-1 to TRBJ2-7, with 12 bases identical to TRBD2. The CDR3 covers 15 residues. With V trimmed by 0 bases and J by 5 bases, 5 bases remained unmatched. Germline V lookup: CDR1 SQVTM, CDR2 ANQGSEA. Written as DNA, the CDR3 is TGCAGCGTTGAAGAACCTAGCGGGGGGGCCCACGAGCAGTACTTC. This encodes CSVEEPSGGAHEQYF.

In this sample, this clonotype turned up many times. The DNA of the CDR3 is TGTGCCATCAGTGAACTGGGACAGGCCTATGGCTACACCTTC. This translates into CAISELGQAYGYTF. The V gene is TRBV10-3, the J gene TRBJ1-2; 8 bases map to TRBD1. The CDR3 has 14 residues. Trimming took 3 bases from V and 4 from J; bases not matched to a gene: 4. The germline V gene has CDR1 ENHRY and CDR2 SYGVKD.

This chain joins TRBV6-5 and TRBJ1-4, with TRBD1 identical over 8 bases. The CDR3 covers 15 residues. The germline CDR1 and CDR2 sequences are MNHEY and SVGAGI. J gave up 7 bases and V 6 bases, and 10 bases lay outside the gene matches. The CDR3 reads CASSQTRGPREKLFF. In DNA form, the CDR3 reads TGTGCCAGCAGCCAGACCAGGGGGCCGCGTGAAAAACTGTTTTTT.

This chain links TRBV7-2 with TRBJ1-1; tentatively, D is TRBD1 (5 bases). The CDR3 spans 15 residues. Germline CDR1 and CDR2: SGHTA and FQGNSA. With 5 bases removed from V and 7 bases from J, the gap between germline ends came to 20 bases. As DNA, the CDR3 is TGTGCCAGCAGCACCTATACAGGAGGCGAGAGTGAAGCTTTCTTT. This translates into CASSTYTGGESEAFF.

This chain's CDR3 is CASMVARAYEQYF. For the CDR3, the DNA is TGTGCCAGCATGGTTGCCAGAGCCTACGAGCAGTACTTC. The chain combines TRBV7-2 with TRBJ2-7; D unresolved. V dropped 7 bases and J dropped 2 bases, with 12 bases sitting between them. CDR3 size: 13 residues. Germline values: CDR1 SGHTA, CDR2 FQGNSA.

V gene TRBV5-1 combines with J gene TRBJ1-5; 9 bases match TRBD1. Germline CDR1 SGHRS, CDR2 YFSETQ. J was trimmed by 6 bases and V by 4 bases; bases with no gene match: 5. This CDR3 is 14 amino acids long. CDR3 nucleotides: TGCGCCAGCAGCGACGGGACAGGGCCTCAGCCCCAGCATTTT. Translating gives CASSDGTGPQPQHF.

There are many counts of this clonotype. The chain has TRBV29-1 and TRBJ1-1, with TRBD1 as a possible D gene (5 bases). The CDR3 contains 13 residues. V lost 5 bases, J lost 0 bases, and 10 bases lay in between. Per germline, CDR1 SQVTM and CDR2 ANQGSEA. In DNA, the CDR3 is TGCAGCGTTCTTAAGGGGTTGAACACTGAAGCTTTCTTT. Translated, it gives CSVLKGLNTEAFF.

The chain carries TRBV7-8 and TRBJ1-1; a possible D gene is TRBD1 (5 bases). In germline, CDR1 is SGHVS, CDR2 FQNEAQ. The CDR3 is 14 amino acids. Between the trimmed V and J ends, which lost 3 bases and 0 bases, there was a span of 8 bases. CDR3 protein: CASSFRGVNTEAFF. As DNA, the CDR3 is TGTGCCAGCAGCTTCCGGGGGGTGAACACTGAAGCTTTCTTT.

V gene TRBV20-1 combines with J gene TRBJ1-1; D is ambiguous. Germline V gene lookup returns CDR1 DFQATT and CDR2 SNEGSKA (reference sequence). The CDR3 is made up of 15 amino acids. The ends were cut back, 0 bases at V and 3 bases at J, with 14 bases in the middle. The CDR3 reads CSARDRPSGDTEAFF. The CDR3 DNA reads TGCAGTGCTAGAGATAGGCCTTCAGGTGACACTGAAGCTTTCTTT.

This clonotype was recorded many times. The chain employs TRBV7-2 and TRBJ1-6; D is ambiguous. Trimming left V 1 base short and J 6 bases short, with 7 bases between. The CDR3 loop spans 14 amino acids. CDR1 is SGHTA and CDR2 is FQGNSA in the germline V gene. This CDR3 reads CASSLVFPNSPLHF. CDR3 sequence (DNA): TGTGCCAGCAGCTTAGTTTTCCCTAATTCACCCCTCCACTTT.

This clonotype occurred many times. The chain recombines TRBV2 with TRBJ1-2, with TRBD1 as a possible D gene (6 bases). With 6 bases removed from V and 8 bases from J, the gap between germline ends came to 13 bases. Germline V CDR1 and CDR2: SNHLY, FYNNEI. The length of the CDR3 is 12 residues. This CDR3 is CASRQTGLGYTF. The CDR3 DNA sequence: TGTGCCAGCAGGCAAACAGGGTTGGGCTACACCTTC. Full variable domain (missing parts from reference TRBV2 and TRBJ1-2): EPEVTQTPSHQVTQMGQEVILRCVPISNHLYFYWYRQILGQKVEFLVSFYNNEISEKSEIFDDQFSVERPDGSNFTLKIRSTKLEDSAMYFCASRQTGLGYTFGSGTRLTVV.

This sequence joins TRBV6-5 and TRBJ2-5; 7 positions match TRBD2. The CDR3 is 14 amino acids. V lost 6 bases to trimming and J lost 4 bases; unmatched junction nucleotides: 8. Germline V lookup: CDR1 MNHEY, CDR2 SVGAGI. The CDR3 nucleotides are TGTGCCAGCAGGAGCGGGATGGTACGAGAGACCCAGTACTTC. Protein sequence: CASRSGMVRETQYF.